Following are 23 T cell receptor beta chains from one sample sequenced in a study of T-cell memory formation after mild COVID-19 (dated by TCRdb to the early 2020s). Libraries came from 5' RACE. Sequencing was carried out with an Illumina NovaSeq 6000. TCRdb reprocessed the public reads (quality trimming at Q25 with fastp, clone calling with MiXCR) and kept in-frame beta chains. Rows matching on CDR3 protein sequence are summarized as one entry with the most common DNA and genes. This sample gives 300,000 to 400,000 distinct CDR3 sequences in total; over 25% of them show up just once. The leading ten clones occupy approximately 13% of the sample. Sequencing input: PBMCs or a T cell subset sorted from them (not recorded which). The origin of the receptors is an adult woman who had mild COVID-19 (a few samples of this study predate the infection). The sample titles of this study are shuffled in the database, so cell type and time point are left out; the donor was told from shared clones.

This clonotype occurred a few times. The rearrangement joins TRBV4-3 to TRBJ1-2, with 8 bases matching TRBD1. V shed 1 base, J shed 4 bases, and the junction held 8 bases outside the gene matches. The CDR3 contains 16 residues. Germline V lookup: CDR1 LGHNA, CDR2 YSLEER. CDR3 bases: TGCGCCAGCAGCCAAGCGCGGACAGGGTGGGGCTATGGCTACACCTTC. As protein: CASSQARTGWGYGYTF.

This clonotype was detected only a few times. The rearrangement joins TRBV24-1 to TRBJ1-4, with D uncertain. Germline-derived CDR1 and CDR2 are KGHDR and SFDVKD. The CDR3 consists of 13 residues. The V end lost 4 bases, the J end lost 5 bases, and 7 bases lay between the germline ends. In nucleotides, the CDR3 is TGTGCCACCAGTGACCCGGCGAATGAAAAACTGTTTTTT. This codes for CATSDPANEKLFF.

In this sample, this clonotype turned up a few times. The V and J genes are TRBV9 and TRBJ2-3; perhaps TRBD2 as D (5 bases). Germline loops: CDR1 SGDLS, CDR2 YYNGEE. Between the trimmed V and J ends, which lost 3 bases and 6 bases, there was a span of 17 bases. The CDR3 spans 15 residues. CDR3 protein: CASSEHLGLGDTQYF. The CDR3 nucleotides are TGTGCCAGCAGCGAGCACCTCGGACTGGGGGATACGCAGTATTTT.

This clonotype was found a few times. This chain joins TRBV18 and TRBJ2-7; TRBD1 matches at 12 bases. The length of the CDR3 is 16 residues. After removal of 1 base from V and 6 bases from J, the junction contained 7 bases not matched to a gene. Looked up from germline, CDR1 is KGHSH and CDR2 is LQKENI. For the CDR3, the DNA is TGTGCCAGCTCACCACTTCCCGGGACAGGGGGCGGCGAGCAGTACTTC. This translates into CASSPLPGTGGGEQYF. The variable domain in full, with the rest retrieved from reference TRBV18 and TRBJ2-7, is NAGVMQNPRHLVRRRGQEARLRCSPMKGHSHVYWYRQLPEEGLKFMVYLQKENIIDESGMPKERFSAEFPKEGPSILRIQQVVRGDSAAYFCASSPLPGTGGGEQYFGPGTRLTVT.

This clonotype was observed a handful of times. The chain uses TRBV12-3 or TRBV12-4 and TRBJ2-3; D is unresolved. The CDR3 consists of 15 residues. Trimming cost V 4 bases and J 2 bases, with 13 bases left between them. The CDR3 spells CASSSLRAFTDTQYF. CDR3 nucleotides: TGTGCCAGCAGTTCACTCCGGGCCTTCACAGATACGCAGTATTTT.

This clonotype was counted only a few times. This chain joins TRBV7-2 and TRBJ2-7; 10 nucleotides line up with TRBD2. Germline CDR1 is SGHTA and CDR2 is FQGNSA. Trimming removed 5 bases from V and 5 bases from J; junction bases left unmatched: 9. The CDR3 length is 15 residues. The CDR3 sequence: CASSTSGGDPHEQYF. CDR3 bases: TGTGCCAGCAGCACGAGCGGGGGGGACCCCCACGAGCAGTACTTC.

This clonotype came up a few times. The chain links TRBV30 to TRBJ1-2; 7 bases match TRBD1. Trimming at V came to 8 bases and at J to 2 bases, leaving 11 bases not matched to a gene. The CDR3 has 14 residues. CDR1 and CDR2 (germline): GTSNPN, SVGIG (reference sequence). The chain's CDR3 is CAKGAAGLNYGYTF. CDR3 nucleotide sequence: TGTGCCAAGGGGGCGGCAGGGCTCAACTATGGCTACACCTTC.

Many counts were recorded for this clonotype. The chain recombines TRBV20-1 with TRBJ2-3; 9 bases agree with TRBD2. Trimming removed 0 bases from V and 10 bases from J; junction bases left unmatched: 8. The CDR3 runs to 14 residues. Germline V gene sequence: CDR1 DFQATT, CDR2 SNEGSKA (reference sequence). CDR3 bases: TGCAGTGCTAGAGATACCCTAGCGGGAATTGCGCAGTATTTT. Translation gives CSARDTLAGIAQYF.

The CDR3 DNA reads as TGTGCCAGCAGCCCGGGACTAGCTTTTTATACAGATACGCAGTATTTT. It encodes CASSPGLAFYTDTQYF. The chain couples TRBV7-3 to TRBJ2-3; the match to TRBD2 covers 9 bases. The CDR3 extends over 16 amino acids. From germline, CDR1 is SGHTA and CDR2 FQGTGA. The junction had 9 bases not matched to a gene; V was cut back by 5 bases and J by 3 bases.

The chain recombines TRBV30 with TRBJ2-7, with D possibly matching TRBD2 (6 bases). This CDR3 contains 11 residues. Trimming removed 4 bases at V and 3 bases at J, with 7 bases between. CDR1 and CDR2 (germline): GTSNPN, SVGIG (reference sequence). The chain's CDR3 is CAWTEGYEQYF. The CDR3 bases are TGTGCCTGGACGGAGGGCTACGAGCAGTACTTC.

The J gene is TRBJ2-7, the V gene TRBV6-2 or TRBV6-3, with D possibly being TRBD2 (5 bases). Trimming removed 0 bases from V and 6 bases from J, with 15 bases in between. Per germline, CDR1 MNHEY and CDR2 SVGEGT. This CDR3 region has 15 residues. The CDR3 protein is CASSYSSEGSVEQYF. CDR3 sequence (DNA): TGTGCCAGCAGTTACTCTAGCGAGGGAAGCGTCGAGCAGTACTTC.

The V call is TRBV15, the J call TRBJ2-7; TRBD1 might be the D (6 bases). Trimming took 1 base from V and 6 from J, leaving 10 bases between them. CDR3 size: 13 residues. Germline CDR1 reads LNHNV; CDR2 reads YYDKDF (reference sequence). CDR3 nucleotides: TGTGCCACCAGCAGAGCCACAGGGATCGAGCAGTACTTC. It encodes CATSRATGIEQYF.

The chain employs TRBV29-1 and TRBJ1-3; a weak D match, TRBD1 (5 bases). This CDR3 contains 13 residues. V was cut by 6 bases and J by 3 bases, with 12 bases left in between. Per germline, CDR1 SQVTM and CDR2 ANQGSEA. The CDR3 coding sequence is TGCAGCGTCGCCGATGGGGGTGGAAACACCATATATTTT. Amino acid sequence: CSVADGGGNTIYF. The whole variable domain, remainder taken from reference TRBV29-1 and TRBJ1-3, is SAVISQKPSRDICQRGTSLTIQCQVDSQVTMMFWYRQQPGQSLTLIATANQGSEATYESGFVIDKFPISRPNLTFSTLTVSNMSPEDSSIYLCSVADGGGNTIYFGEGSWLTVV.

V and J are TRBV7-9 and TRBJ2-1, with TRBD2 matching over 9 bases. Losses at the gene ends were 5 bases for V and 12 bases for J; bases not matched to a gene: 14. The V gene's germline CDR1 is SEHNR and CDR2 FQNEAQ (reference sequence). The CDR3 extends over 15 amino acids. The DNA of the CDR3 is TGTGCCAGCAGCGTTGGCGGGGGGGTGTCCTCCTCGCAGTTCTTC. This codes for CASSVGGGVSSSQFF.

This clonotype was counted a few times. The rearrangement links TRBV10-3 to TRBJ2-7; 8 bases agree with TRBD2. The V gene end was trimmed by 6 bases and the J gene end by 4 bases; junction bases not matched to a gene: 11. The CDR3 consists of 15 residues. The germline CDR1 and CDR2 sequences are ENHRY and SYGVKD. Written as DNA, the CDR3 is TGTGCCATCAGCGGGGGAAGCGGGAGCCAGTACGAGCAGTACTTC. This codes for CAISGGSGSQYEQYF.

V and J are TRBV29-1 and TRBJ2-7; D might be TRBD1 (6 bases). V was shortened by 4 bases and J by 6 bases, with 22 bases between the two germline ends. The CDR3 contains 15 residues. Germline assignment: CDR1 SQVTM and CDR2 ANQGSEA. This CDR3 is CSVGIAGRGQAEQYF. CDR3 DNA: TGCAGCGTTGGGATTGCGGGCAGGGGTCAGGCCGAGCAGTACTTC.

This clonotype was seen a handful of times. CDR3 DNA sequence: TGTGCCAGTAGTATAGGCGGGAGGGCCCGGGAGACCCAGTACTTC. It specifies CASSIGGRARETQYF. This sequence joins TRBV19 and TRBJ2-5; 9 bases match TRBD2. The length of the CDR3 is 15 residues. Trimming cost V 1 base and J 5 bases; bases outside gene matches: 5. Germline V CDR1 and CDR2: LNHDA, SQIVND (reference sequence).

This clonotype was detected only a few times. This chain links TRBV4-3 with TRBJ1-2; D call uncertain. From germline, CDR1 is LGHNA and CDR2 YSLEER. The CDR3 length is 14 residues. V lost 4 bases, J lost 6 bases, and 15 bases lay in between. CDR3 sequence: CASSPVRFLDGYTF. DNA of the CDR3: TGCGCCAGCAGCCCAGTTCGGTTCCTCGATGGCTACACCTTC.

The rearrangement joins TRBV10-3 to TRBJ2-1, with D unresolved. V was clipped by 7 bases and J by 1 base, with 11 bases between them. This CDR3 is 14 amino acids long. The V gene's germline CDR1 is ENHRY and CDR2 SYGVKD. The CDR3 sequence: CAITATLSYNEQFF. In DNA form, the CDR3 reads TGTGCCATCACTGCTACCTTGTCCTACAATGAGCAGTTCTTC.

In this sample, this clonotype turned up a few times. The chain couples TRBV18 to TRBJ2-5; D is unresolved. Trimming removed 6 bases at V and 4 bases at J, with 9 bases between. Germline V gives CDR1 KGHSH, CDR2 LQKENI. The CDR3 length is 12 residues. For the CDR3, the DNA is TGTGCCAGCTCCGCAGCAGGAGAGACCCAGTACTTC. Amino acid sequence: CASSAAGETQYF.

This sequence joins TRBV7-6 and TRBJ2-3; either TRBD1 or TRBD2 may supply D (5 bases each). Germline V gene lookup returns CDR1 SGHVS and CDR2 FNYEAQ. V lost 1 base, J lost 2 bases, and 13 bases lay in between. The CDR3 has 16 amino acids. The CDR3 here is CASSLEVGRITDTQYF. Written as DNA, the CDR3 is TGTGCCAGCAGCTTAGAAGTGGGACGTATCACAGATACGCAGTATTTT.

The chain uses TRBV6-2 or TRBV6-3 and TRBJ2-2; 9 bases are shared with TRBD2. The germline CDR1 and CDR2 sequences are MNHEY and SVGEGT. The CDR3 has 19 amino acids. Trimming took 0 bases from V and 2 from J; bases not matched to a gene: 10. DNA for the CDR3: TGTGCCAGCAGTTACTCGAAGGTTCAGGGACTAGCCAACACCGGGGAGCTGTTTTTT. Translating it yields CASSYSKVQGLANTGELFF.

This clonotype turned up a few times. The chain recombines TRBV12-3 or TRBV12-4 with TRBJ1-1; D ambiguous. This CDR3 region has 14 residues. V lost 1 base and J 1 base, leaving 7 bases between the germline ends. This CDR3 reads CASSLDEGNTEAFF. The CDR3 DNA reads TGTGCCAGCAGTTTAGATGAAGGGAACACTGAAGCTTTCTTT.